This entry lists 30 T cell receptor beta chains sequenced from one sample in a study of T cells expressing NK-cell markers. TCRdb reprocessed the 5' RACE reads, keeping one entry per CDR3 protein, no DNA. The sample shows 150,000 or so distinct CDR3 sequences, and roughly a third sits with its ten largest clones. The sample taken for sequencing was blood T cells: a sorted CD56 or NKG2C T cell subset, CD4+ or CD8+ T cells, or bulk PBMC T cells (not recorded which). All receptors come from a woman aged 45-59 years in good health.

V is TRBV7-9 and J is TRBJ2-7; the D call from TCRdb, TRBD1, cannot be confirmed without DNA. Germline loops: CDR1 SEHNR, CDR2 FQNEAQ (reference sequence). CDR3 length equals 15 residues. The CDR3 sequence: CASSSRDRGHYEQYF.

The chain couples TRBV6-5 to TRBJ1-1. Germline V gene data show CDR1 as MNHEY and CDR2 as SVGAGI. The CDR3 spans 14 residues. Here the CDR3 reads CASSYSGVGREAFF.

This chain connects TRBV7-9 to TRBJ2-7; TCRdb designates TRBD2, a call that cannot be tested without DNA. CDR3 length: 18 residues. The germline V gene encodes CDR1 SEHNR and CDR2 FQNEAQ (reference sequence). CDR3 in amino acids: CASSLGVGAGTADYEQYF.

The genes are TRBV27 and TRBJ1-4; TCRdb's assignment of TRBD1 cannot be checked, as there is no DNA. CDR1 is MNHEY, CDR2 SMNVEV, per germline (reference sequence). This CDR3 spans 13 amino acids. This chain's CDR3 is CASSSGEVRKLFF.

The V call is TRBV10-3, the J call TRBJ2-3; TCRdb picks TRBD2, but there is no DNA to check that call. The CDR3 sequence is 19 residues long. The germline gives CDR1 ENHRY, CDR2 SYGVKD. The CDR3 loop is CAISEPFLAGGPEGDTQYF.

The chain uses TRBV27 and TRBJ1-1. The germline V gene encodes CDR1 MNHEY and CDR2 SMNVEV (reference sequence). The CDR3 totals 15 residues. CDR3 region: CASSLSSLLNTEAFF.

The chain is built from TRBV24-1 and TRBJ2-4. The CDR3 length is 15 residues. Germline V gene data show CDR1 as KGHDR and CDR2 as SFDVKD. CDR3: CATSATNRAKNIQYF.

The chain recombines TRBV30 with TRBJ1-2; TCRdb designates TRBD1, a call that cannot be tested without DNA. Germline CDR1 reads GTSNPN; CDR2 reads SVGIG (reference sequence). The CDR3 consists of 13 residues. CDR3: CAWTATGVEGYTF.

The chain employs TRBV9 and TRBJ2-6; lacking DNA, the TRBD1 call made by TCRdb goes unchecked. Germline-derived CDR1 and CDR2 are SGDLS and YYNGEE. The length of the CDR3 is 18 residues. The CDR3 sequence: CASSFGTRQLSGANVLTF.

The rearrangement uses TRBV11-2 and TRBJ1-3. This CDR3 has 14 amino acids. The germline CDR1 and CDR2 sequences are SGHAT and FQNNGV. Here the CDR3 reads CASSSGTSGNTIYF.

CDR3 in amino acids: CASSQVGGPGGWDNEQFF. The chain has TRBV3-1 and TRBJ2-1; the D call of TRBD1 rests on TCRdb alone, since no DNA is present to check it. Germline V gene data show CDR1 as LGHDT and CDR2 as YNNKEL (reference sequence). This CDR3 is built from 18 residues.

The V gene is TRBV12-3 or TRBV12-4, the J gene TRBJ2-2; with no DNA, the TCRdb D assignment of TRBD2 cannot be verified. The CDR3 covers 16 residues. CDR3 in amino acids: CASDGTSGMNTGELFF.

The V and J genes are TRBV10-1 and TRBJ2-6. Germline CDR1 and CDR2: WNHNN and SYGVQD (reference sequence). The CDR3 totals 16 residues. CDR3 sequence: CASSEGPGLGANVLTF.

The V gene is TRBV29-1, the J gene TRBJ2-1; the D call of TRBD1 rests on TCRdb alone, since no DNA is present to check it. The CDR3 runs 13 residues. Germline CDR1 SQVTM, CDR2 ANQGSEA. CDR3 region: CSAEQGSYNEQFF.

The chain is built from TRBV12-3 or TRBV12-4 and TRBJ2-1. The CDR3 runs 13 residues. The CDR3 protein is CASSSQVFNEQFF.

The gene calls are TRBV4-2 and TRBJ2-1; TCRdb's assignment of TRBD2 cannot be checked, as there is no DNA. In germline, CDR1 is LGHNA, CDR2 YNFKEQ. The CDR3 covers 16 residues. Here the CDR3 reads CASSREEAEAYNEQFF.

The V call is TRBV6-2 or TRBV6-3, the J call TRBJ2-3; TCRdb's D call, TRBD2, is unchecked because there is no DNA. CDR3 length: 18 amino acids. Germline assignment: CDR1 MNHEY and CDR2 SVGEGT. The CDR3 spells CASSYRLAGRWDTDTQYF.

V gene TRBV20-1 combines with J gene TRBJ1-5; the TCRdb D gene call, TRBD1, has no DNA to confirm it. CDR3 length: 15 residues. Germline V gives CDR1 DFQATT, CDR2 SNEGSKA (reference sequence). This chain's CDR3 is CSATRPRGPNQPQHF.

V usage is TRBV16 and J usage is TRBJ1-6; TCRdb names TRBD1, which stays unverified in the absence of DNA. Per the germline V gene, CDR1 is KGHSY and CDR2 is FQNENV. The CDR3 sequence is 16 residues long. The CDR3 sequence: CASSQFDRVRNSPLHF.

V and J are TRBV7-3 and TRBJ2-1. The V gene's germline CDR1 is SGHTA and CDR2 FQGTGA. This CDR3 has 13 residues. CDR3 protein: CASSLTLGDEQFF.

V is TRBV11-2 and J is TRBJ2-4. Germline CDR1 reads SGHAT; CDR2 reads FQNNGV. The CDR3 has 14 residues. CDR3 in amino acids: CASSLWDSKNIQYF.

The chain joins TRBV11-2 to TRBJ2-1. CDR3 size: 15 residues. CDR1 and CDR2 (germline): SGHAT, FQNNGV. The chain's CDR3 is CASSLPTGSYNEQFF.

V gene TRBV2 combines with J gene TRBJ1-2. Germline CDR1 is SNHLY and CDR2 is FYNNEI. The CDR3 is 13 amino acids. The chain's CDR3 is CASSGPEGYGYTF.

The chain employs TRBV2 and TRBJ2-7. Germline V gene sequence: CDR1 SNHLY, CDR2 FYNNEI. This CDR3 has 13 residues. The CDR3: CASSGTASYEQYF.

The chain carries TRBV7-3 and TRBJ2-2; the TCRdb D gene call, TRBD1, has no DNA to confirm it. The CDR3 sequence is 16 residues long. The germline gives CDR1 SGHTA, CDR2 FQGTGA. The CDR3 is CASSLMAGTGFGELFF.

This chain connects TRBV3-1 to TRBJ2-2. CDR1 is LGHDT, CDR2 YNNKEL, per germline (reference sequence). CDR3 length: 14 amino acids. CDR3 region: CASSQVEDTGELFF.

The genes are TRBV10-3 and TRBJ2-2; TCRdb calls TRBD2, which cannot be checked without DNA. The CDR3 is made up of 18 amino acids. CDR1 is ENHRY and CDR2 is SYGVKD in the germline V gene. The CDR3 region is CAISPLGTSGSDTGELFF.

V usage is TRBV5-8 and J usage is TRBJ2-3. Per germline, CDR1 SGHTS and CDR2 YDEGEE. The CDR3 has 12 amino acids. CDR3: CASSFGLETQYF.

This chain's CDR3 is CASRQTSATYNEQFF. The V call is TRBV7-6, the J call TRBJ2-1; TCRdb indicates TRBD2, and absent DNA this call remains unverified. There are 15 residues in the CDR3. The V gene's germline CDR1 is SGHVS and CDR2 FNYEAQ.

J is TRBJ2-1 and V is TRBV11-3; the TRBD2 assignment by TCRdb is unverifiable without DNA. Germline V gene sequence: CDR1 SGHNT, CDR2 YENEEA. The CDR3 runs 14 residues. The CDR3 is CASSYPGLAREQFF.